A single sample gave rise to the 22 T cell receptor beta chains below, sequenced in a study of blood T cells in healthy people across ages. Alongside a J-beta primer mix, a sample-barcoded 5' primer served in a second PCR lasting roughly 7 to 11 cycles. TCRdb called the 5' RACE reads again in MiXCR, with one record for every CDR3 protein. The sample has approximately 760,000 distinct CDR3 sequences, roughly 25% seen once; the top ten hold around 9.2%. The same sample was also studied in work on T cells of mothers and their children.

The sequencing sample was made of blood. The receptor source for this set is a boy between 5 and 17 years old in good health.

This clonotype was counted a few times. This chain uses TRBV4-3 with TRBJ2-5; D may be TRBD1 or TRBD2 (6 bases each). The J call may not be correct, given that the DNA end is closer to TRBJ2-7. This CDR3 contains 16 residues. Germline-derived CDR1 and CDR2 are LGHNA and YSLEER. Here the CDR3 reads CASSQDFLGGSYEQYF. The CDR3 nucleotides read TGCGCCAGCAGCCAAGATTTTCTCGGGGGCAGCTACGAGCAGTACTTC.

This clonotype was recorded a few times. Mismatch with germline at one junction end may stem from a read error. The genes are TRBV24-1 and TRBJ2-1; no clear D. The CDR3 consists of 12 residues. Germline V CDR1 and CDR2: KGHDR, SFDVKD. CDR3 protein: CATSDLNNERFF. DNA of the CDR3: TGTGCCACCAGTGACCTGAACAATGAGCGGTTCTTC.

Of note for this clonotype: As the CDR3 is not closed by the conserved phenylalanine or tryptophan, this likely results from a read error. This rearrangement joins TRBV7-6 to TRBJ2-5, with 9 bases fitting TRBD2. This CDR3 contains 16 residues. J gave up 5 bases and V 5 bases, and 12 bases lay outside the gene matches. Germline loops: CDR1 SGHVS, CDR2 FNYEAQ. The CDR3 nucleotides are TGTGCCAGCAGCCATCCAGGCGGACTAGCGAAGGAGACCCAGTACCTC. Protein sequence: CASSHPGGLAKETQYL.

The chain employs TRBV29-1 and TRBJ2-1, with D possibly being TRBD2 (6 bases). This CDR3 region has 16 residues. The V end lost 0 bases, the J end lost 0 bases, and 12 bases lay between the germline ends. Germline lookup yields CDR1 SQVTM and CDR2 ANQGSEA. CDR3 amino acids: CSVEELAENSYNEQFF. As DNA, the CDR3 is TGCAGCGTTGAAGAGTTAGCGGAGAACTCCTACAATGAGCAGTTCTTC.

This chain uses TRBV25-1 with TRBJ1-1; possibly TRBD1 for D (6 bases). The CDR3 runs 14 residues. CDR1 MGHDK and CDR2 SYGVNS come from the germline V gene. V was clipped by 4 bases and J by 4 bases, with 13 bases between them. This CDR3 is CASSGRGRVTEAFF. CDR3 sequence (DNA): TGTGCCAGCAGTGGGCGGGGGCGAGTCACTGAAGCTTTCTTT. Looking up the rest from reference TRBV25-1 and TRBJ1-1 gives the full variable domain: EADIYQTPRYLVIGTGKKITLECSQTMGHDKMYWYQQDPGMELHLIHYSYGVNSTEKGDLSSESTVSRIRTEHFPLTLESARPSHTSQYLCASSGRGRVTEAFFGQGTRLTVV.

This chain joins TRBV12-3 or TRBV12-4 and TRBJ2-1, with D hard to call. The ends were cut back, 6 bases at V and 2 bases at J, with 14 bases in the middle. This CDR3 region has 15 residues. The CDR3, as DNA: TGTGCCAGCAGAGTATCGGGTGCAACCTACAATGAGCAGTTCTTC. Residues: CASRVSGATYNEQFF.

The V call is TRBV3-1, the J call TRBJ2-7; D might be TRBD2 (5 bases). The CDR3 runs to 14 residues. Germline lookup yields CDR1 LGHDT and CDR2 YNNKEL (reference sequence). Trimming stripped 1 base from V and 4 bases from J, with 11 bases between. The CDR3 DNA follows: TGTGCCAGCAGCCAAGGGAGGTCCGCGTACGAGCAGTACTTC. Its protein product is CASSQGRSAYEQYF.

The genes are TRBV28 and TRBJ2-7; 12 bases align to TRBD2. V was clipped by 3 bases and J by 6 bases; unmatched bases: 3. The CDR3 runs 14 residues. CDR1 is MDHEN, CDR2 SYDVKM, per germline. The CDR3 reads CASSLTSGRTEQYF. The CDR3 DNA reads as TGTGCCAGCAGTTTGACTAGCGGGAGAACCGAGCAGTACTTC.

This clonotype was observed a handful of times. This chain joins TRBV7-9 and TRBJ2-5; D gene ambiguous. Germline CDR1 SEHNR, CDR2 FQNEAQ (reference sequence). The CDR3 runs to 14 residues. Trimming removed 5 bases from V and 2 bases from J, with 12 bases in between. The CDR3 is CASSPSEFQETQYF. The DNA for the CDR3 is TGTGCCAGCAGCCCCTCCGAGTTTCAAGAGACCCAGTACTTC.

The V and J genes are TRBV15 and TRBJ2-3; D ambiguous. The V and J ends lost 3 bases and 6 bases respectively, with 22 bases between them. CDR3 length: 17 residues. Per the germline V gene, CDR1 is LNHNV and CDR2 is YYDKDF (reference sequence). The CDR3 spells CATSSLRQSGAQDTQYF. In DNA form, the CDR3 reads TGTGCCACCAGCAGCCTTCGGCAGTCTGGCGCCCAGGATACGCAGTATTTT.

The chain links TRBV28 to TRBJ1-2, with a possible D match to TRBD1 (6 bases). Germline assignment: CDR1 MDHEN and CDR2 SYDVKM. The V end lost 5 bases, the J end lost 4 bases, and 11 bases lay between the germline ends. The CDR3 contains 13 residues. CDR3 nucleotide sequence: TGTGCCAGCAGTGCTAACAGGGCCTATGGCTACACCTTC. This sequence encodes CASSANRAYGYTF.

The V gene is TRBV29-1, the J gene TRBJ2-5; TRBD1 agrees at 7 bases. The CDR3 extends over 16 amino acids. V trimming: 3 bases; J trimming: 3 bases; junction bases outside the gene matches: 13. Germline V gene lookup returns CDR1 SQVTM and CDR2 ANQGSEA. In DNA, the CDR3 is TGCAGCGTTGAGGATCTTTACCGGGACAGCGAAGAGACCCAGTACTTC. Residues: CSVEDLYRDSEETQYF. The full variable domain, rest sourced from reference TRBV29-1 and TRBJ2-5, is SAVISQKPSRDICQRGTSLTIQCQVDSQVTMMFWYRQQPGQSLTLIATANQGSEATYESGFVIDKFPISRPNLTFSTLTVSNMSPEDSSIYLCSVEDLYRDSEETQYFGPGTRLLVL.

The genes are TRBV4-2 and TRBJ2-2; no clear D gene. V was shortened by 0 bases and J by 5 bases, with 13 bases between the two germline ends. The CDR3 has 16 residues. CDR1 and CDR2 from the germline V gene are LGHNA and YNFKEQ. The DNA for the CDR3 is TGTGCCAGCAGCCAAGAAGGCCAAGCTCAGACCGGGGAGCTGTTTTTT. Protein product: CASSQEGQAQTGELFF.

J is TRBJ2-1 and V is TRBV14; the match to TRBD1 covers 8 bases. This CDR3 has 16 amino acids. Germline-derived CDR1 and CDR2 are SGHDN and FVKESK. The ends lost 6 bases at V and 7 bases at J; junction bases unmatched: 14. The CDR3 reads CASSHLGQGSKNEQFF. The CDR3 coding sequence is TGTGCCAGCAGTCACCTCGGACAGGGTAGTAAAAATGAGCAGTTCTTC. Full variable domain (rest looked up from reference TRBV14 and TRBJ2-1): EAGVTQFPSHSVIEKGQTVTLRCDPISGHDNLYWYRRVMGKEIKFLLHFVKESKQDESGMPNNRFLAERTGGTYSTLKVQPAELEDSGVYFCASSHLGQGSKNEQFFGPGTRLTVL.

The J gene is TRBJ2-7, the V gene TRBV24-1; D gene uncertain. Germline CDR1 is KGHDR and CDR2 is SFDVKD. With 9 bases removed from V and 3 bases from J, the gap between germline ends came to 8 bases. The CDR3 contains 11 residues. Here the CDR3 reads CATCGSYEQYF. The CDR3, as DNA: TGTGCCACCTGCGGCAGCTACGAGCAGTACTTC.

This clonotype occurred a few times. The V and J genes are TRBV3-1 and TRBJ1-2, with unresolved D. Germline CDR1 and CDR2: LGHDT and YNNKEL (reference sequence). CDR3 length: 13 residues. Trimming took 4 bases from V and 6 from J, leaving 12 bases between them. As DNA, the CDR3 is TGTGCCAGCAGCCCCCGGGCCTCTGATGGCTACACCTTC. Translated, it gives CASSPRASDGYTF.

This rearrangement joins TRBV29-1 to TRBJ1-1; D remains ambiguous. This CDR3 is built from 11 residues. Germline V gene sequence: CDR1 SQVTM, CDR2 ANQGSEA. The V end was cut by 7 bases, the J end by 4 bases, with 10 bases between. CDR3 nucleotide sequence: TGCAGCGGCGCCGAAACCACTGAAGCTTTCTTT. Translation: CSGAETTEAFF.

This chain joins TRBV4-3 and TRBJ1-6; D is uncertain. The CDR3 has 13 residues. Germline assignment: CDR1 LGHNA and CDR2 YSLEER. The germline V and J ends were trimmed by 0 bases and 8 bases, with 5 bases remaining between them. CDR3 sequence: CASSQDGDSPLHF. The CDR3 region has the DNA TGCGCCAGCAGCCAAGACGGGGATTCACCCCTCCACTTT.

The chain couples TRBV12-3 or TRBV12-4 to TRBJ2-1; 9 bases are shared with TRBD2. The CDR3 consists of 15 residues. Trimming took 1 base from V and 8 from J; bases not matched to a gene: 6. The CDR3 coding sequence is TGTGCCAGCAGTTTAGGCGGGAGGGCCCTAGATGAGCAGTTCTTC. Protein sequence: CASSLGGRALDEQFF.

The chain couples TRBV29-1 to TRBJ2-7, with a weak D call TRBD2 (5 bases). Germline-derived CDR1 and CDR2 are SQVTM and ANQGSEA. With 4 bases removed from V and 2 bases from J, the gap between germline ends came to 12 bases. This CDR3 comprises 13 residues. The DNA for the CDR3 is TGCAGCGTTGCAGCCAGACTAACCTACGAGCAGTACTTC. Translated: CSVAARLTYEQYF.

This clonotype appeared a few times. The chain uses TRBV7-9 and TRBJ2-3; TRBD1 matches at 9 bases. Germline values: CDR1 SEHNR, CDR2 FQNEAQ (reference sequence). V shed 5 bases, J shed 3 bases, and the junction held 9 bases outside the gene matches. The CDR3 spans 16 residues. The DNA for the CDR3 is TGTGCCAGCAGCACCCTACAGGGGGCAGGAACAGATACGCAGTATTTT. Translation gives CASSTLQGAGTDTQYF.

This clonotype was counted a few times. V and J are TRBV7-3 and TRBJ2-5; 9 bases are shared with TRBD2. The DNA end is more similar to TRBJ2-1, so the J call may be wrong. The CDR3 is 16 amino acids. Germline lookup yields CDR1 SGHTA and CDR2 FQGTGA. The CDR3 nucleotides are TGTGCCAGCAGCTTAACCCCTCAGCGGGGGGTGAATGAGCAGTTCTTC. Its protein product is CASSLTPQRGVNEQFF.